One sample yielded the 21 T cell receptor beta chains listed below, sequenced in a study of blood T cells in healthy people across ages (dated by TCRdb to between 2014 and 2017). The library was built by means of 5' RACE. Reads for this sample came from an Illumina HiSeq 2500. A second PCR of roughly 7 to 12 cycles was run with a J-beta primer mix and a sample-barcoded 5' primer. In TCRdb, the public reads were trimmed at Q25 with fastp and aligned with MiXCR, with productive beta chains retained. Rows with a matching CDR3 protein are joined into one entry that keeps the most common DNA and genes. For this sample the table gives over a million distinct CDR3 sequences, of which roughly a quarter were detected only once. The biggest ten clones account for approximately 0.79% of the sample. The sample was also reused in another study, on T cells of mothers and their children.

Sequenced input: blood. These receptors came from a girl aged 2 to 10 in good health.

As to this clonotype: This may stem from a read error, because a much larger clone lies one nucleotide away. The chain employs TRBV12-3 or TRBV12-4 and TRBJ2-5; maybe TRBD2 (6 bases). The J call is doubtful: the DNA matches TRBJ2-7 better. The CDR3 is 15 residues long. CDR3: CASSPPTGGGYEQYF. CDR3 bases: TGTGCCAGCAGCCCCCCTACCGGGGGTGGTTACGAGCAGTACTTC.

This clonotype was counted only a few times. The chain couples TRBV7-2 to TRBJ2-1; the D gene is possibly TRBD2 (6 bases). Germline CDR1 and CDR2: SGHTA and FQGNSA. This CDR3 region has 16 residues. The V end was cut by 2 bases, the J end by 4 bases, with 15 bases between. The CDR3 reads CASSLFVAEGYNEQFF. The CDR3 DNA reads TGTGCCAGCAGCTTATTTGTAGCGGAGGGGTACAATGAGCAGTTCTTC.

The chain carries TRBV20-1 and TRBJ1-4; perhaps TRBD1 as D (6 bases). The germline V gene has CDR1 DFQATT and CDR2 SNEGSKA (reference sequence). V lost 6 bases and J lost 7, with 18 bases in between. The CDR3 covers 14 residues. The CDR3 is CSAKSGAEGEKLFF. In DNA, the CDR3 is TGCAGTGCCAAGTCAGGGGCGGAAGGTGAAAAACTGTTTTTT.

This clonotype was detected a few times. The gene calls are TRBV4-1 and TRBJ1-3; 7 bases line up with TRBD1. The CDR3 extends over 15 amino acids. Germline CDR1 is MGHRA and CDR2 is YSYEKL. Unmatched junction bases numbered 2, after V lost 3 bases and J lost 0 bases. DNA for the CDR3: TGCGCCAGCAGCCAGAGACAGGGCTCTGGAAACACCATATATTTT. It codes for CASSQRQGSGNTIYF.

This rearrangement joins TRBV4-2 to TRBJ1-5; possible D gene TRBD1, 5 bases. Germline CDR1 and CDR2: LGHNA and YNFKEQ. The V end lost 0 bases, the J end lost 16 bases, and 16 bases lay between the germline ends. The CDR3 covers 13 residues. This CDR3 is CASSQDYGTLVHF. CDR3 bases: TGTGCCAGCAGCCAAGATTACGGGACCCTAGTCCATTTT.

The J gene is TRBJ2-5, the V gene TRBV20-1; 7 nucleotides match TRBD1. The closer fit of TRBJ2-7 to the DNA end suggests the J call may be wrong. Germline values: CDR1 DFQATT, CDR2 SNEGSKA (reference sequence). This CDR3 contains 14 residues. CDR3 nucleotide sequence: TGCAGTGCTAGAGATCACAGGGGAGACTACGAGCAGTACTTC. Protein: CSARDHRGDYEQYF.

The V and J genes are TRBV5-6 and TRBJ2-5; D unclear. TRBJ2-1 matches the DNA end more closely, so the J call is doubtful. This CDR3 contains 15 residues. Per the germline V gene, CDR1 is SGHDT and CDR2 is YYEEEE. The CDR3 reads CASSSQPRLGNEQFF. CDR3 nucleotide sequence: TGTGCCAGCAGCTCCCAACCTAGACTGGGAAATGAGCAGTTCTTC.

The sample holds many counts of this clonotype. V usage is TRBV28 and J usage is TRBJ2-6; D might be TRBD1 or TRBD2, each matching 6 bases. V was pared by 3 bases and J by 2 bases, with 8 bases between. Germline V gene lookup returns CDR1 MDHEN and CDR2 SYDVKM. There are 15 residues in the CDR3. The CDR3 DNA follows: TGTGCCAGCAGTTTCGGGGGCGCTGGGGCCAACGTCCTGACTTTC. Protein sequence: CASSFGGAGANVLTF.

This rearrangement joins TRBV20-1 to TRBJ2-7, with 12 bases that match TRBD2. Germline CDR1 and CDR2: DFQATT and SNEGSKA (reference sequence). There are 14 residues in the CDR3. The V segment lost 7 bases and the J segment 4 bases; nucleotides outside the gene matches: 8. In DNA form, the CDR3 reads TGCAGTGTGGCTCTAGCGGGAGGGTCGTACGAGCAGTACTTC. This gives the protein CSVALAGGSYEQYF.

This chain connects TRBV19 to TRBJ1-3; 12 bases agree with TRBD1. This CDR3 comprises 17 residues. J was trimmed by 1 base and V by 3 bases; bases with no gene match: 4. Germline CDR1 LNHDA, CDR2 SQIVND (reference sequence). The CDR3: CASSIRDRGLSGNTIYF. DNA for the CDR3: TGTGCCAGTAGTATCCGGGACAGGGGGCTTTCTGGAAACACCATATATTTT.

The chain links TRBV28 to TRBJ2-2; D not resolved. Trimming removed 2 bases at V and 3 bases at J, with 10 bases between. The CDR3 runs to 15 residues. Germline-derived CDR1 and CDR2 are MDHEN and SYDVKM. The CDR3 region has the DNA TGTGCCAGCAGTTTAGTGTCAGGTTACACCGGGGAGCTGTTTTTT. This codes for CASSLVSGYTGELFF.

This clonotype was seen more than once but under ten times. The chain joins TRBV13 to TRBJ2-7; a possible D gene is TRBD1 (6 bases). The germline V gene encodes CDR1 PRHDT and CDR2 FYEKMQ (reference sequence). This CDR3 is built from 14 residues. Trimming stripped 5 bases from V and 4 bases from J, with 15 bases between. The DNA for the CDR3 is TGTGCCAGCAGCCACCGGGACAAGACTTACGAGCAGTACTTC. It encodes CASSHRDKTYEQYF.

In its sample, this clonotype was seen a few times. V gene TRBV7-6 combines with J gene TRBJ1-1, with a possible D match to TRBD1 (5 bases). The V and J ends lost 0 bases and 5 bases respectively, with 10 bases between them. The germline V gene has CDR1 SGHVS and CDR2 FNYEAQ. This CDR3 contains 14 residues. The CDR3 sequence: CASSLAPGVTEAFF. Here the CDR3 DNA reads TGTGCCAGCAGCTTAGCGCCGGGGGTTACTGAAGCTTTCTTT.

The V gene is TRBV4-1, the J gene TRBJ1-1; D is uncertain. This CDR3 has 13 residues. V was trimmed by 1 base and J by 11 bases, leaving 14 bases between them. Germline V lookup: CDR1 MGHRA, CDR2 YSYEKL. CDR3 nucleotide sequence: TGCGCCAGCAGCCAAGGGACCGGGAGCAAGGCTTTCTTT. It codes for CASSQGTGSKAFF.

V is TRBV25-1 and J is TRBJ1-1; 7 bases align to TRBD1. Germline V CDR1 and CDR2: MGHDK, SYGVNS. V was clipped by 4 bases and J by 10 bases; unmatched bases: 15. The CDR3 totals 15 residues. The CDR3 nucleotides are TGTGCCAGCAGTGCCCCCCAGGGGGGGGTGGGAGGAGCTTTCTTT. Its protein is CASSAPQGGVGGAFF.

This chain links TRBV7-2 with TRBJ2-5; D is undetermined. Germline assignment: CDR1 SGHTA and CDR2 FQGNSA. The CDR3 is made up of 13 amino acids. Trimming left V 4 bases short and J 7 bases short, with 13 bases between. In nucleotides, the CDR3 is TGTGCCAGCAGCTCGGACCCCTGGGGGACCCAGTACTTC. This gives the protein CASSSDPWGTQYF.

The V and J genes are TRBV29-1 and TRBJ2-1; TRBD1 is a possible D gene (6 bases). The V gene's germline CDR1 is SQVTM and CDR2 ANQGSEA. CDR3 length: 12 amino acids. Trimming shortened V by 4 bases and J by 6 bases, and 10 bases separated the two germline ends. The CDR3 region is CSVGTELNEQFF. CDR3 in DNA: TGCAGCGTTGGGACAGAACTCAATGAGCAGTTCTTC.

This clonotype was counted only a few times. The V gene is TRBV4-3, the J gene TRBJ1-3; maybe TRBD1 (6 bases). The germline V gene encodes CDR1 LGHNA and CDR2 YSLEER. Trimming removed 0 bases from V and 0 bases from J, with 12 bases in between. This CDR3 contains 17 residues. The DNA of the CDR3 is TGCGCCAGCAGCCAAGATCGGCAGGGGAGCTCTGGAAACACCATATATTTT. It yields the protein CASSQDRQGSSGNTIYF.

The V and J genes are TRBV7-9 and TRBJ2-2, with D uncertain. This CDR3 has 13 amino acids. Trimming stripped 4 bases from V and 5 bases from J, with 8 bases between. The germline gives CDR1 SEHNR, CDR2 FQNEAQ (reference sequence). As DNA, the CDR3 is TGTGCCAGCAGCTCAGCAGAAACCGGGGAGCTGTTTTTT. Amino acids: CASSSAETGELFF. Combining the CDR3 with reference TRBV7-9 and TRBJ2-2 gives the whole variable domain DTGVSQNPRHKITKRGQNVTFRCDPISEHNRLYWYRQTLGQGPEFLTYFQNEAQLEKSRLLSDRFSAERPKGSFSTLEIQRTEQGDSAMYLCASSSAETGELFFGEGSRLTVL.

The V gene is TRBV20-1, the J gene TRBJ2-7, with a tentative D call TRBD2 (6 bases). The CDR3 consists of 11 residues. The V and J ends lost 3 bases and 5 bases respectively, with 8 bases between them. Per germline, CDR1 DFQATT and CDR2 SNEGSKA (reference sequence). The CDR3 DNA reads TGCAGTGCTAGTCGGGGGAACGAGCAGTACTTC. Amino acid sequence: CSASRGNEQYF.

The table lists this clonotype with many counts. The rearrangement links TRBV9 to TRBJ2-3, with D perhaps TRBD1 (5 bases). The CDR3 contains 16 residues. With 3 bases removed from V and 0 bases from J, the gap between germline ends came to 14 bases. The germline V gene encodes CDR1 SGDLS and CDR2 YYNGEE. The CDR3 loop reads CASSGTGEDSTDTQYF. The CDR3 DNA reads as TGTGCCAGCAGCGGTACAGGAGAAGACAGCACAGATACGCAGTATTTT.